This T cell receptor (beta chain) was obtained from a study of cytomegalovirus exposure and HLA in healthy donors. Regarding the study as a whole: Later on, an analysis found that several of the most significant clusters appeared to be linked to common viral pathogens, which included parvovirus B19. V- and J-gene trimming of TCR beta was linked (in a later analysis) to a missense DCLRE1C variant. CMV serostatus stood as the only immune exposure information on hand.

The CDR3 covers 13 residues. The V end lost 4 bases, the J end lost 1 base, and 8 bases lay between the germline ends. The germline gives CDR1 MNHNS, CDR2 SASEGT. Turning to this clone: Its target is not known.

The study ran its PCR with 60 Vbeta and 13 Jbeta primers. Sequencing was performed with immunoSEQ multiplex PCR; in TCRdb, only in-frame clones are kept and a portion is missing. There are some 160,000 clones in the sample; almost 75% occur only once, and 4.5% to 5.5% lies in the top ten. The rearrangement joins TRBV6-1 to TRBJ2-7, with no clear D. Specimen: PBMCs. The receptor was isolated from a young woman in good health and CMV-seropositive. The CDR3 DNA reads as TGTGCCAGCAGTGTCCCAGGTTCCTACGAGCAGTACTTC. It is translated as CASSVPGSYEQYF.